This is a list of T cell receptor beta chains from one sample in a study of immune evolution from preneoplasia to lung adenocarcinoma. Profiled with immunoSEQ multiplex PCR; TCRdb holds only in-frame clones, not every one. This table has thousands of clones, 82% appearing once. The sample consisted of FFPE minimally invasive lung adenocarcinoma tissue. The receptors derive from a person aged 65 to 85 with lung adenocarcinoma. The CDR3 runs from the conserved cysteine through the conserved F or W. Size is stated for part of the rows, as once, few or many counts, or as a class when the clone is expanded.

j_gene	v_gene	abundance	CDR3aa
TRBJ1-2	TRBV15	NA	CATSNHRDEGYTF
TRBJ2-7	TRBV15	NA	CATSRGQGQAYEQYF
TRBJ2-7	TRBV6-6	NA	CASSYRGTGNYEQYF
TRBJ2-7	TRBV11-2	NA	CASSLGPGQHYEQYF
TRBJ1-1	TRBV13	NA	CASSLRPGAEAFF
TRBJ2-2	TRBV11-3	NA	CASSSRGADTGELFF
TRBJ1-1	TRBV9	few	CASSVGPADTEAFF
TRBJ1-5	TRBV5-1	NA	CASSFEGDRPQHF
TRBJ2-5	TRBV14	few	CASSQEERFGAQYF
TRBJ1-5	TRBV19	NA	CASSMGTFQPQHF
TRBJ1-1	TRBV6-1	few	CASSEWGEDTEAFF
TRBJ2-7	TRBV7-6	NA	CASSLGGGLYF
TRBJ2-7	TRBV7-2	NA	CASSLQRSSYEQYF
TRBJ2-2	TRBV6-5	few	CASSYWTGSRRELFF
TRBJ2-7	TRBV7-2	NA	CASSKLAGGEQYF
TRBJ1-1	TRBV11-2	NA	CASSRLTDRNTEAFF
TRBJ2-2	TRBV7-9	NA	CASSLPNTGELFF
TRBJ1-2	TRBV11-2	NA	CASSLGPGFKDYGYTF
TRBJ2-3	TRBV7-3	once	CASSLGGSADTQYF
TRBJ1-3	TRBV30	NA	CAWSSRRGASGNTIYF
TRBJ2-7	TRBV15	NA	CATSSRQGPYEQYF
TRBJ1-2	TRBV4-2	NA	CASSQVGMEGYTF
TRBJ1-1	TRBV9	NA	CASSATGQVNTEAFF
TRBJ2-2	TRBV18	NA	CASSQTGGARGTGELFF
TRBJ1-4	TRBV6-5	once	CASSYAQGAANEKLFF
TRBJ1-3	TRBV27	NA	CASSLTGIGNTIYF
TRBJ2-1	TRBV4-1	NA	CASSPFTGGSNEQFF
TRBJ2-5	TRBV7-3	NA	CASSFTGGETQYF
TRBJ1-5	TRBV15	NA	CATSRNVGNQPQHF
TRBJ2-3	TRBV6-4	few	CASSDSGGGTDTQYF
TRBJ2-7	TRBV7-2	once	CASSFRVRGLAGTEQYF
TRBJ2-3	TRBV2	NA	CASNLASGRANTQYF
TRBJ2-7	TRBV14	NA	CASSQDHGGEQYF
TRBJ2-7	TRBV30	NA	CAWSGGALDEQYF
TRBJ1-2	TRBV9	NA	CASSLEVNYGYTF
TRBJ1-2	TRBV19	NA	CASSRLAGAPGYTF
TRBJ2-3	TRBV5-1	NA	CASTLAGTVSTDTQYF
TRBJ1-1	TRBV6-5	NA	CASSYAGVVEAFF
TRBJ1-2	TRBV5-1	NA	CASSLEGANYGYTF
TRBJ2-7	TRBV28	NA	CASSAESYEQYF
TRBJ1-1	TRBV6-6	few	CASRRTGTGATEAFF
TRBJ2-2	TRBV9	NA	CASSQSRELFF
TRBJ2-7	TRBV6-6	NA	CASSYESSGLSYEQYF
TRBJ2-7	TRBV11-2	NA	CASSSLSSYEQYF
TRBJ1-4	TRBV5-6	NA	CASSLEGTGGRGANEKLFF
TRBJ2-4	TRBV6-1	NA	CASFVLGGRDIQYF
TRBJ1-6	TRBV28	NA	CASSRTTGASPLHF
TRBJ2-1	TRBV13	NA	CASSLRSGRSGYNEQFF
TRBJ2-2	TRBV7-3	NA	CASSYRETGELFF
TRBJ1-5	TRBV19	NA	CASSTGRVNQPQHF
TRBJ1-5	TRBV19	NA	CASNVRGNQPQHF
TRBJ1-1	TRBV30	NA	CAWNWEAGGAFF
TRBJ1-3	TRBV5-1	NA	CASSLESSGNTIYF
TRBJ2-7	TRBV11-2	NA	CASSSLIAVTYEQYF